These 22 T cell receptor beta chains originate from one sample sequenced in a study of T cells in Graves' hyperthyroidism and ophthalmopathy. There were TCR beta CDR3 regions amplified from RNA transcripts. Using the HTBI primer set, a first-round RT-PCR was run on the TCR CDR3. TCRdb redid the calling of the multiplex PCR reads with MiXCR, one entry per CDR3 protein. The sample shows about 160,000 distinct CDR3 sequences, just under 9.5% of them seen only once. What was sequenced was blood. The receptors were sampled from a woman aged 18-29 years with Graves' hyperthyroidism that later progressed to Graves' ophthalmopathy.

This clonotype occurred many times. The V and J genes are TRBV7-6 and TRBJ1-4; tentative D call: TRBD1 (5 bases). V was pared by 5 bases and J by 5 bases, with 15 bases between. CDR3 length: 15 residues. Germline CDR1 reads SGHVS; CDR2 reads FNYEAQ. The CDR3 DNA follows: TGTGCCAGCAGCCCACTCGGGGACCCCAATGAAAAACTGTTTTTT. Translation gives CASSPLGDPNEKLFF. Looking up the rest from reference TRBV7-6 and TRBJ1-4 gives the full variable domain: GAGVSQSPRYKVTKRGQDVALRCDPISGHVSLYWYRQALGQGPEFLTYFNYEAQQDKSGLPNDRFSAERPEGSISTLTIQRTEQRDSAMYRCASSPLGDPNEKLFFGSGTQLSVL.

This clonotype was detected many times. The V call is TRBV18, the J call TRBJ1-2; no definite D call. CDR3 length: 12 residues. Germline-derived CDR1 and CDR2 are KGHSH and LQKENI. Trimming stripped 4 bases from V and 4 bases from J, with 7 bases between. The CDR3 protein is CASSQGRYGYTF. CDR3 nucleotides: TGTGCCAGCTCACAGGGTCGCTATGGCTACACCTTC.

Ten or more counts support this clonotype. The rearrangement links TRBV5-4 to TRBJ1-2, with D perhaps matching TRBD1 (6 bases). V was clipped by 4 bases and J by 1 base, with 14 bases between them. The CDR3 is 15 residues long. Per the germline V gene, CDR1 is SGHNT and CDR2 is YYREEE (reference sequence). CDR3 protein: CASSVNRVLNYGYTF. CDR3 bases: TGTGCCAGCAGCGTTAACAGGGTCCTTAACTATGGCTACACCTTC.

Many counts were recorded for this clonotype. The chain employs TRBV5-1 and TRBJ2-7; 7 positions agree with TRBD1. Per germline, CDR1 SGHRS and CDR2 YFSETQ. With 1 base clipped from V and 0 bases from J, the junction kept 7 bases outside the gene matches. The CDR3 is 16 residues long. The CDR3 DNA sequence: TGCGCCAGCAGCTTGCGACAGGGCGACCTCTCCTACGAGCAGTACTTC. Translating it yields CASSLRQGDLSYEQYF. The whole variable domain, remainder taken from reference TRBV5-1 and TRBJ2-7, is KAGVTQTPRYLIKTRGQQVTLSCSPISGHRSVSWYQQTPGQGLQFLFEYFSETQRNKGNFPGRFSGRQFSNSRSEMNVSTLELGDSALYLCASSLRQGDLSYEQYFGPGTRLTVT.

This clonotype was recorded many times. The CDR3 DNA reads as TGTGCCAGCAGTTACACGGGAAGGCCAAAATCAAATGAGCAGTTCTTC. Translation gives CASSYTGRPKSNEQFF. The chain joins TRBV6-5 to TRBJ2-1, with D possibly being TRBD2 (5 bases). The CDR3 length is 16 residues. The V gene's germline CDR1 is MNHEY and CDR2 SVGAGI. V lost 2 bases to trimming and J lost 7 bases, with 18 bases between them.

This clonotype was observed at least ten times. The J gene is TRBJ1-4, the V gene TRBV29-1, with TRBD1 as a possible D gene (6 bases). The germline gives CDR1 SQVTM, CDR2 ANQGSEA. With 1 base removed from V and 8 bases from J, the gap between germline ends came to 14 bases. This CDR3 is built from 14 residues. This chain's CDR3 is CSVEVGARKEKLFF. For the CDR3, the DNA is TGCAGCGTTGAAGTGGGGGCGAGAAAAGAAAAACTGTTTTTT.

Ten or more counts support this clonotype. This chain uses TRBV6-6 with TRBJ2-7; possibly TRBD2 for D (6 bases). V gave up 0 bases and J gave up 0 bases, with 9 bases separating them. Germline values: CDR1 MNHNY, CDR2 SVGAGI (reference sequence). The CDR3 runs 15 residues. The CDR3 sequence: CASSYSAGSSYEQYF. DNA for the CDR3: TGTGCCAGCAGTTACTCGGCGGGGAGCTCCTACGAGCAGTACTTC.

This clonotype was observed many times. The genes are TRBV20-1 and TRBJ2-7; TRBD1 might be the D (7 bases). The CDR3 has 17 amino acids. V lost 0 bases, J lost 1 base, and 19 bases lay in between. Looked up from germline, CDR1 is DFQATT and CDR2 is SNEGSKA (reference sequence). CDR3 nucleotide sequence: TGCAGTGCTAGAGATTCCGAAGGAGGGGGCAGTTCCTACGAGCAGTACTTC. Translation: CSARDSEGGGSSYEQYF.

This clonotype has only one observation. A much more abundant neighbour one base away suggests this may be a read error. The CDR3 end shows no conserved phenylalanine or tryptophan, and so a read error is likely. The rearrangement joins TRBV3-1 to TRBJ2-7; D gene ambiguous. V lost 4 bases to trimming and J lost 7 bases, with 17 bases between them. The CDR3 consists of 14 residues. Germline values: CDR1 LGHDT, CDR2 YNNKEL (reference sequence). DNA of the CDR3: TGTGCCAGCAGCCCCGGTCGCTTAGGTGTTGAGCAGTACCTC. Its translation is CASSPGRLGVEQYL.

This clonotype was seen ten or more times. The V call is TRBV24-1, the J call TRBJ1-3; unclear D gene. Germline CDR1 is KGHDR and CDR2 is SFDVKD. The CDR3 consists of 13 residues. The V gene lost 4 bases and the J gene lost 0 bases, with 3 bases spanning the gap. CDR3 sequence reads: CATSESSGNTIYF. The DNA for the CDR3 is TGTGCCACCAGTGAGAGCTCTGGAAACACCATATATTTT.

This clonotype has only a few counts. This sequence joins TRBV5-8 and TRBJ1-1; D is possibly TRBD1 (6 bases). The CDR3 length is 15 residues. CDR1 SGHTS and CDR2 YDEGEE come from the germline V gene. Trimming shortened V by 4 bases and J by 0 bases, and 13 bases separated the two germline ends. DNA of the CDR3: TGTGCCAGCAGCGGGGACACCTACATGAACACTGAAGCTTTCTTT. The encoded protein is CASSGDTYMNTEAFF.

This clonotype was seen a handful of times. The chain uses TRBV18 and TRBJ2-7; D gene ambiguous. Deletions cut 2 bases from V and 0 bases from J, with 14 bases between. This CDR3 comprises 16 residues. Germline V gene lookup returns CDR1 KGHSH and CDR2 LQKENI. The DNA for the CDR3 is TGTGCCAGCTCACCAACTTTAGGATTAAGCTCCTACGAGCAGTACTTC. Translated: CASSPTLGLSSYEQYF.

This chain joins TRBV2 and TRBJ2-5; TRBD2 agrees at 9 bases. Germline lookup yields CDR1 SNHLY and CDR2 FYNNEI. The CDR3 runs 15 residues. J lost 5 bases, V lost 7 bases, and 11 bases had no gene match. CDR3 loop: CASTGAGGPLETQYF. CDR3 bases: TGTGCCAGCACGGGGGCGGGAGGGCCTTTGGAGACCCAGTACTTC.

As to this clonotype: This may arise from a read error, as a much more abundant clone is one base away. The chain uses TRBV14 and TRBJ2-1, with 8 bases fitting TRBD2. Germline assignment: CDR1 SGHDN and CDR2 FVKESK. This CDR3 spans 14 amino acids. The CDR3 is CASSLAGSCNEQFF. The CDR3 DNA is TGTGCCAGCAGCTTAGCGGGGTCCTGCAATGAGCAGTTCTTC.

This clonotype was counted between two and nine times. The chain employs TRBV5-8 and TRBJ2-5, with D maybe TRBD1 (5 bases). The CDR3 totals 13 residues. The V gene's germline CDR1 is SGHTS and CDR2 YDEGEE. V was trimmed by 0 bases and J by 3 bases, leaving 6 bases between them. CDR3 sequence reads: CASSLEGEETQYF. CDR3 bases: TGTGCCAGCAGCTTGGAAGGGGAAGAGACCCAGTACTTC.

This clonotype was counted ten times or more. This chain connects TRBV7-6 to TRBJ1-2, with 11 bases lining up with TRBD1. The CDR3 consists of 14 residues. The V gene's germline CDR1 is SGHVS and CDR2 FNYEAQ. J gave up 4 bases and V 4 bases, and 2 bases lay outside the gene matches. The CDR3 is CASSSGQGVYGYTF. CDR3 coding DNA: TGTGCCAGCAGCTCGGGACAGGGGGTCTATGGCTACACCTTC.

A note on this clonotype: A much larger clone sits a single nucleotide away, making a read error possible. The rearrangement uses TRBV15 and TRBJ2-1, with 14 bases matching TRBD2. Per the germline V gene, CDR1 is LNHNV and CDR2 is YYDKDF (reference sequence). The CDR3 has 16 residues. CDR3 sequence reads: CATRRRGLAGVNEQFF. DNA for the CDR3: TGTGCCACCCGCAGAAGGGGACTAGCGGGAGTGAATGAGCAGTTCTTC.

Many counts were recorded for this clonotype. The rearrangement links TRBV7-3 to TRBJ1-1; D remains unclear. V dropped 4 bases and J dropped 1 base, with 7 bases sitting between them. The CDR3 is made up of 13 amino acids. The germline gives CDR1 SGHTA, CDR2 FQGTGA. The CDR3 here is CASSWNPNTEAFF. As DNA, the CDR3 is TGTGCCAGCAGCTGGAACCCGAACACTGAAGCTTTCTTT.

This clonotype was detected a few times. This chain connects TRBV6-1 to TRBJ1-3; 7 bases agree with TRBD1. The J segment lost 0 bases and the V segment lost 5 bases, leaving 10 bases of the junction unmatched. This CDR3 has 17 residues. Germline V CDR1 and CDR2: MNHNS, SASEGT. DNA for the CDR3: TGTGCCAGCAGTCCCCTGGGACAGCCTTCCTCTGGAAACACCATATATTTT. Its translation is CASSPLGQPSSGNTIYF.

The V and J genes are TRBV2 and TRBJ2-7; 7 bases map to TRBD2. Germline trimming cut 6 bases from V and 2 bases from J; bases unmatched to any gene: 7. Germline CDR1 reads SNHLY; CDR2 reads FYNNEI. The CDR3 is made up of 14 amino acids. The CDR3: CASREIAGPYEQYF. The CDR3 nucleotides read TGTGCCAGCAGAGAAATAGCGGGTCCCTACGAGCAGTACTTC.

This chain connects TRBV4-1 to TRBJ2-7; TRBD1 agrees at 9 bases. The V gene end was trimmed by 5 bases and the J gene end by 3 bases; junction bases not matched to a gene: 14. CDR3 length: 17 amino acids. In germline, CDR1 is MGHRA, CDR2 YSYEKL. The CDR3, as DNA: TGCGCCAGCAGCAGCGGGACAGGGCTTCAGAATAACTACGAGCAGTACTTC. Translated: CASSSGTGLQNNYEQYF.

This clonotype was observed many times. The rearrangement links TRBV7-2 to TRBJ1-3, with 8 bases lining up with TRBD1. Trimming took 0 bases from V and 4 from J; bases not matched to a gene: 8. Per the germline V gene, CDR1 is SGHTA and CDR2 is FQGNSA. The CDR3 contains 17 residues. The CDR3 here is CASSLAMQGARGNTIYF. CDR3 nucleotides: TGTGCCAGCAGCTTAGCGATGCAGGGGGCGCGGGGAAACACCATATATTTT.